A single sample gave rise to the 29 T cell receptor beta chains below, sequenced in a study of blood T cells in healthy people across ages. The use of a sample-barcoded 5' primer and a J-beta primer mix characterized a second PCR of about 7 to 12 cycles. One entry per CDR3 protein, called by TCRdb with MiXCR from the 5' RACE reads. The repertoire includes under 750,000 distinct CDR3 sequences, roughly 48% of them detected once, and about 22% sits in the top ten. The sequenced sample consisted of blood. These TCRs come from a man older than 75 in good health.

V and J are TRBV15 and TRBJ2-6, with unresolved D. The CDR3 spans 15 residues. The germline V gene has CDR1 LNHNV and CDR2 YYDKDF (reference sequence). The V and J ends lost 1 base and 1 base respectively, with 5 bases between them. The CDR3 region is CATSRVRSGANVLTF. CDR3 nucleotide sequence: TGTGCCACCAGCAGAGTGAGATCTGGGGCCAACGTCCTGACTTTC.

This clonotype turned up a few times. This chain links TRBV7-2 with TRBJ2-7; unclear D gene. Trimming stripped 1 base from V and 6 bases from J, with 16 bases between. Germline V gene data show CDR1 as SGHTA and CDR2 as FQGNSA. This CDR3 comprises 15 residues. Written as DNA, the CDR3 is TGTGCCAGCAGCTTAGGGGCGAACTCCTGGGGCGAGCAGTACTTC. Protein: CASSLGANSWGEQYF.

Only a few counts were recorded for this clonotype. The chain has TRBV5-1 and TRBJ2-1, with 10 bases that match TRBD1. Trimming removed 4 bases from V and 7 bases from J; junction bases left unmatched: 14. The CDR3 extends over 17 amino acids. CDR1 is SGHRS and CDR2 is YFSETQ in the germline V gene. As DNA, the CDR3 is TGCGCCAGCAGCATTAGGACAGGGGGGTCTCTAGAGAATGAGCAGTTCTTC. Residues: CASSIRTGGSLENEQFF. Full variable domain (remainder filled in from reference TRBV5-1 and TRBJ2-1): KAGVTQTPRYLIKTRGQQVTLSCSPISGHRSVSWYQQTPGQGLQFLFEYFSETQRNKGNFPGRFSGRQFSNSRSEMNVSTLELGDSALYLCASSIRTGGSLENEQFFGPGTRLTVL.

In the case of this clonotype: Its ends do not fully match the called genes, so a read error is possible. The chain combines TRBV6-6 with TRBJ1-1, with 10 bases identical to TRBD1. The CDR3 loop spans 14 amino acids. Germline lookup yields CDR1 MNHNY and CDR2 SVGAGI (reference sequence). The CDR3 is CACSYRDRGRTAFF. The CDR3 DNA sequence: TGTGCCTGCAGTTACCGTGACAGGGGGCGGACAGCTTTCTTT.

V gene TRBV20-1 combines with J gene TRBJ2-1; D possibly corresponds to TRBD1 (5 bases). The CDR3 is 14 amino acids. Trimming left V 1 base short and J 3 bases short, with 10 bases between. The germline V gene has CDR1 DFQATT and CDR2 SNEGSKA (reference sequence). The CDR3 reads CSARVGANYNEQFF. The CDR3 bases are TGCAGTGCTAGAGTAGGGGCCAACTACAATGAGCAGTTCTTC.

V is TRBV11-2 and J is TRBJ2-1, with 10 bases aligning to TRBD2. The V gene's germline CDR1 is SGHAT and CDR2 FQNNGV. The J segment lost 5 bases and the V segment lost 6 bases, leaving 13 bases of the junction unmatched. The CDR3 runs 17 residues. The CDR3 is CASRSLAGAFGNNEQFF. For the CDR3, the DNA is TGTGCCAGCAGGAGTCTAGCGGGAGCCTTTGGGAACAATGAGCAGTTCTTC.

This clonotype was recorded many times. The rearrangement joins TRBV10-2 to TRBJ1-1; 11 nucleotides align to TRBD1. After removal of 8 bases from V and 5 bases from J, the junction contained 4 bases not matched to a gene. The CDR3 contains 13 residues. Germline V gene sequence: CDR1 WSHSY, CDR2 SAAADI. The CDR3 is CASGDRGRTEAFF. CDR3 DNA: TGCGCCAGCGGGGACAGGGGGAGAACTGAAGCTTTCTTT.

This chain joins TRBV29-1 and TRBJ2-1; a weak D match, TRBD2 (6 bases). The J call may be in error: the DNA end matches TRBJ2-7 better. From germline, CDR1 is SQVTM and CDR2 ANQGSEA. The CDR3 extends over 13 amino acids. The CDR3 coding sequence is TGCAGCGTGAGGAGCGGAGGGAACAATGAGCAGTACTTC. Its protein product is CSVRSGGNNEQYF.

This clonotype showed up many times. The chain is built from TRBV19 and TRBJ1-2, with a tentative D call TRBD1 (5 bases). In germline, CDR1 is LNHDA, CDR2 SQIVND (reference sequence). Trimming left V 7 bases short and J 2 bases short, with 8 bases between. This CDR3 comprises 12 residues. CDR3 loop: CASTPGNYGYTF. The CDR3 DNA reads TGTGCCAGTACCCCAGGGAACTATGGCTACACCTTC.

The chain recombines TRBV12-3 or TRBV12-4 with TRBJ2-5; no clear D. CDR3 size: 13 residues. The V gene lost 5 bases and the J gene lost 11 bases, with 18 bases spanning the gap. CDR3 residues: CASSVVNLVEQYF. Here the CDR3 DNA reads TGTGCCAGCAGTGTTGTGAATCTGGTGGAGCAGTACTTC.

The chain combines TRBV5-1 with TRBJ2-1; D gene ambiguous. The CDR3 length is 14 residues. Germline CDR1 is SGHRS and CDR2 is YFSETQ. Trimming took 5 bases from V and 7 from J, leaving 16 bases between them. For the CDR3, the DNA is TGCGCCAGCAGTAATGGACGGTTACGGAATGAGCAGTTCTTC. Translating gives CASSNGRLRNEQFF.

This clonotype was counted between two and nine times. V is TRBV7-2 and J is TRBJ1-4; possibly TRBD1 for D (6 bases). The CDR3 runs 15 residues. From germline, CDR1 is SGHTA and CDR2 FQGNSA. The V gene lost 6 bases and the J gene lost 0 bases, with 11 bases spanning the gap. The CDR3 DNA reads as TGTGCCAGCAGACCCCCAGGGGCAACTAATGAAAAACTGTTTTTT. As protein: CASRPPGATNEKLFF.

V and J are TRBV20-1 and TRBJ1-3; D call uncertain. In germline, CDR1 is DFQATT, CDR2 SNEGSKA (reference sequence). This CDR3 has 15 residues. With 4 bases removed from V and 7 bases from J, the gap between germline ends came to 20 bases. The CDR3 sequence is CSAMMGASPGNTIYF. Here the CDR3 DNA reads TGCAGTGCTATGATGGGAGCGAGTCCCGGGAACACCATATATTTT.

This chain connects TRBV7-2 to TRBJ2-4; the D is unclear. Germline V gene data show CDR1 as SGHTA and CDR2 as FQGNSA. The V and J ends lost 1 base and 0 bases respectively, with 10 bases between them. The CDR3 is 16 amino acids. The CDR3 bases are TGTGCCAGCAGCTTAGTGGTCGGTTTAGCCAAAAACATTCAGTACTTC. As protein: CASSLVVGLAKNIQYF.

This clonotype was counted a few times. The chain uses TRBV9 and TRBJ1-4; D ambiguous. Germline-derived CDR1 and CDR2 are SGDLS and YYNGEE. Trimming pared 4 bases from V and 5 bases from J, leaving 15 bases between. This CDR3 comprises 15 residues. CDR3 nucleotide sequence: TGTGCCAGCAGCTTCTCCACAGCGGAAAATGAAAAACTGTTTTTT. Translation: CASSFSTAENEKLFF.

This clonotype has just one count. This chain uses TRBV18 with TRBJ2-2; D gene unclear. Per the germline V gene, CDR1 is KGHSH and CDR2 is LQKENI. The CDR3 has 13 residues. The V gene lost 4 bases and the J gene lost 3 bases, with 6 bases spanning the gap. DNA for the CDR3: TGTGCCAGCTCACTAGACTACACCGGGGAGCTGTTTTTT. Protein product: CASSLDYTGELFF.

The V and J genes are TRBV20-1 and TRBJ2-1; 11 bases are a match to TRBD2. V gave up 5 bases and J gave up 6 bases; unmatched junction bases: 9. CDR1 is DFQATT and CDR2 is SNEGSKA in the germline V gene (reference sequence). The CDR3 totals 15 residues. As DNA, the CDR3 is TGCAGTGCTGAGGGCCTAGCGGGGGGCTTCAATGAGCAGTTCTTC. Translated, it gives CSAEGLAGGFNEQFF.

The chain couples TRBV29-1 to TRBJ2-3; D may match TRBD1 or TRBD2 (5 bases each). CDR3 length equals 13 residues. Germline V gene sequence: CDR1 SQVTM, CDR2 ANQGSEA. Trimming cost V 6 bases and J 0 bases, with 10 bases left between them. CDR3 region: CSVPGRSTDTQYF. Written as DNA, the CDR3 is TGCAGCGTACCGGGACGGAGCACAGATACGCAGTATTTT.

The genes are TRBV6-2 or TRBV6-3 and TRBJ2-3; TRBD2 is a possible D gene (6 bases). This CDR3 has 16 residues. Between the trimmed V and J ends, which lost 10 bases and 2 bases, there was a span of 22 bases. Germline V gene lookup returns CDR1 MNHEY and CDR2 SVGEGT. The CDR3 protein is CATRPGLLSYTDTQYF. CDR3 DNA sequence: TGTGCCACAAGACCGGGACTCTTGTCCTACACAGATACGCAGTATTTT.

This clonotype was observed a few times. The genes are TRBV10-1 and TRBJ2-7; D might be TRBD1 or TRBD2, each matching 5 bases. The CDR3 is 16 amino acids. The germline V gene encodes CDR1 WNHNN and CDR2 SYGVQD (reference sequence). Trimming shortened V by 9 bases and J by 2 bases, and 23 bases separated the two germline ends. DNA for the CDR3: TGCGCCAGGGGGGACCTGGCAACTAGTAGTCCCTACGAGCAGTACTTC. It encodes CARGDLATSSPYEQYF.

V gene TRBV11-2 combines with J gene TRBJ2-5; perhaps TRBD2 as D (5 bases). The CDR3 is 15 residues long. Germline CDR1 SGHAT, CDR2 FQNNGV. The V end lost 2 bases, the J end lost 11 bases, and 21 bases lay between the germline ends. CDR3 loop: CASSLTRRREIEQYF. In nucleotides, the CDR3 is TGTGCCAGCAGCTTAACACGGAGGAGAGAAATAGAGCAGTACTTC.

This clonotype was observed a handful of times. CDR3 sequence (DNA): TGTGCCAGCAGCAAAGGGGATTATAGGACAGATACGCAGTATTTT. It codes for CASSKGDYRTDTQYF. The J gene is TRBJ2-3, the V gene TRBV21-1. TRBV21-1 has pseudogene status. The CDR3 has 15 residues.

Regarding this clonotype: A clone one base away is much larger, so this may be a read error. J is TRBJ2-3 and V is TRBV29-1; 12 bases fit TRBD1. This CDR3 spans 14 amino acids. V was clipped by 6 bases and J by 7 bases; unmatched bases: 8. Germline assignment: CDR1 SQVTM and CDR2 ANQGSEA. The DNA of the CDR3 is TGCAGCGTGGGACAGGGGGCGTCGACAAATACGCAGTATTTT. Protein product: CSVGQGASTNTQYF.

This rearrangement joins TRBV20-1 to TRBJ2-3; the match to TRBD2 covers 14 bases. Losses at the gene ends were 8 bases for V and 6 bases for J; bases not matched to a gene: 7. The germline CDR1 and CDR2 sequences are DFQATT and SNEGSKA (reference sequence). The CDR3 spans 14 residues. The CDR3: CSPSTSGRADTQYF. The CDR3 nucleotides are TGCAGTCCCTCGACTAGCGGGAGGGCCGATACGCAGTATTTT.

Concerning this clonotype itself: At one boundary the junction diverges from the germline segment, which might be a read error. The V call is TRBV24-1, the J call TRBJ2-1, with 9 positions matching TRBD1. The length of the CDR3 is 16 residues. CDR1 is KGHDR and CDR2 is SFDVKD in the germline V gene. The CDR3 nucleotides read TGTGCCACCGGTGATGCAACGGGACAGGGAAACAATGAGCAGTTCTTC. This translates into CATGDATGQGNNEQFF.

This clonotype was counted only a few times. The chain's CDR3 is CASSQQPSLYEQYF. The DNA for the CDR3 is TGCGCCAGCAGCCAACAACCCTCCCTTTACGAGCAGTACTTC. The genes are TRBV4-1 and TRBJ2-7; D is ambiguous. This CDR3 is built from 14 residues. V shed 2 bases and J shed 4 bases, with 12 bases lying between them. Germline assignment: CDR1 MGHRA and CDR2 YSYEKL.

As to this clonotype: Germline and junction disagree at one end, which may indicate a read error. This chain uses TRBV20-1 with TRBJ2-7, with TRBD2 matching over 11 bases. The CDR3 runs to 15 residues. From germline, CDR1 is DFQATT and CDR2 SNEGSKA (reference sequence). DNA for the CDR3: TGTAGTGCTAGAGCTGGGACTAGCGGCGACTACGAGCAGTACTTC. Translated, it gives CSARAGTSGDYEQYF.

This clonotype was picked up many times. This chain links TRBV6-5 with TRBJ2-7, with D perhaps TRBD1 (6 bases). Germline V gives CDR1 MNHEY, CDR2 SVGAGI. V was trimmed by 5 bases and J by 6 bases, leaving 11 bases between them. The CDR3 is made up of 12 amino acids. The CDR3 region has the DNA TGTGCCAGCAGTCAAACAGGGCCCGAGCAGTACTTC. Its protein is CASSQTGPEQYF.

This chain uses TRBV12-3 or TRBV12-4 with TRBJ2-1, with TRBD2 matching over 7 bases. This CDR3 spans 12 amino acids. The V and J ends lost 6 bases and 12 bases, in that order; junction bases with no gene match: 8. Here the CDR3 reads CASRRTSCRQFF. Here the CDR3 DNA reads TGTGCCAGCAGACGGACTAGTTGCCGGCAGTTCTTC.